Listed here are 24 T cell receptor beta chains from one sample, sequenced in a study of cytomegalovirus exposure and HLA in healthy donors. Primers for the PCR totalled 60 Vbeta and 13 Jbeta. Data came from immunoSEQ multiplex PCR; TCRdb stores just in-frame clones and leaves some out. The table lists some 130,000 clones, 60% to 85% of them singletons. Material: PBMCs. These receptors came from a male donor in good health and CMV-seropositive.

J is TRBJ2-7 and V is TRBV5-6, with 8 nucleotides matching TRBD2. J was trimmed by 7 bases and V by 0 bases; bases with no gene match: 6. The germline gives CDR1 SGHDT, CDR2 YYEEEE. The CDR3 loop spans 14 amino acids. In nucleotides, the CDR3 is TGTGCCAGCAGCTTGGGTTTAGCGGGGCTTGAGCAGTACTTC. Translation gives CASSLGLAGLEQYF.

The V call is TRBV5-4, the J call TRBJ1-2; no definite D call. Germline CDR1 reads SGHNT; CDR2 reads YYREEE (reference sequence). Trimming stripped 4 bases from V and 4 bases from J, with 11 bases between. The CDR3 totals 13 residues. CDR3 coding DNA: TGTGCCAGCAGCGGAGTGGGTTCCTATGGCTACACCTTC. It translates to CASSGVGSYGYTF.

The gene calls are TRBV7-9 and TRBJ1-4; the match to TRBD1 covers 8 bases. Germline V gives CDR1 SEHNR, CDR2 FQNEAQ (reference sequence). The junction had 13 bases not matched to a gene; V was cut back by 5 bases and J by 8 bases. There are 16 residues in the CDR3. CDR3 nucleotides: TGTGCCAGCAGCCTACGACAGGGGCCCGAGGGGGAAAAACTGTTTTTT. Protein sequence: CASSLRQGPEGEKLFF.

This sequence joins TRBV7-3 and TRBJ2-3; D possibly corresponds to TRBD1 (6 bases). Germline V CDR1 and CDR2: SGHTA, FQGTGA. The CDR3 has 15 amino acids. V was cut by 5 bases and J by 6 bases, with 18 bases left in between. In DNA form, the CDR3 reads TGTGCCAGCAGCCCAGGGGTTGGACTCGGGGATACGCAGTATTTT. Protein sequence: CASSPGVGLGDTQYF.

This clone has only one observation. The V gene is TRBV30, the J gene TRBJ1-5; the D is unclear. V dropped 0 bases and J dropped 0 bases, with 18 bases sitting between them. The CDR3 length is 18 residues. Germline values: CDR1 GTSNPN, CDR2 SVGIG (reference sequence). The DNA of the CDR3 is TGTGCCTGGAGTGTACCCGGTCAGAGGGAATATAGCAATCAGCCCCAGCATTTT. Translation: CAWSVPGQREYSNQPQHF.

V gene TRBV7-3 combines with J gene TRBJ2-5, with TRBD1 identical over 7 bases. The CDR3 has 15 amino acids. After removal of 6 bases from V and 0 bases from J, the junction contained 7 bases not matched to a gene. CDR1 and CDR2 from the germline V gene are SGHTA and FQGTGA. CDR3 sequence (DNA): TGTGCCAGCAGGGCAACGGGACAGTACCAAGAGACCCAGTACTTC. Its protein is CASRATGQYQETQYF.

V usage is TRBV6-1 and J usage is TRBJ2-3, with 12 nucleotides matching TRBD2. J gave up 6 bases and V 4 bases, and 17 bases lay outside the gene matches. Germline V gene lookup returns CDR1 MNHNS and CDR2 SASEGT. The CDR3 consists of 19 residues. The CDR3 region is CASSAPSPGLAGRRDTQYF. In DNA form, the CDR3 reads TGTGCCAGCAGTGCACCTTCCCCGGGACTAGCGGGTCGTAGGGATACGCAGTATTTT.

The chain links TRBV18 to TRBJ2-3; D is unresolved. The CDR3 loop spans 15 amino acids. Germline values: CDR1 KGHSH, CDR2 LQKENI. Trimming stripped 3 bases from V and 2 bases from J, with 12 bases between. The chain's CDR3 is CASSPQDGSTDTQYF. DNA for the CDR3: TGTGCCAGCTCACCTCAGGATGGCTCCACAGATACGCAGTATTTT.

This clone has just a few counts. The gene calls are TRBV19 and TRBJ1-5; 9 bases map to TRBD1. The CDR3 is 14 amino acids. The V gene end was trimmed by 4 bases and the J gene end by 5 bases; junction bases not matched to a gene: 3. Germline CDR1 reads LNHDA; CDR2 reads SQIVND (reference sequence). CDR3 nucleotides: TGTGCCAGTAGTACGACAGGGGGGCATCAGCCCCAGCATTTT. Translation: CASSTTGGHQPQHF.

The chain carries TRBV18 and TRBJ2-1; 10 nucleotides match TRBD1. V trimming: 2 bases; J trimming: 7 bases; junction bases outside the gene matches: 8. This CDR3 contains 16 residues. Germline CDR1 and CDR2: KGHSH and LQKENI. In DNA, the CDR3 is TGTGCCAGCTCACCATCCACGACAGGGGGCGGGAATGAGCAGTTCTTC. It codes for CASSPSTTGGGNEQFF.

CDR3 region: CATSPVPNYGYTF. The CDR3 coding sequence is TGTGCCACTAGCCCGGTTCCTAACTATGGCTACACCTTC. The V and J genes are TRBV19 and TRBJ1-2; unclear D gene. Germline values: CDR1 LNHDA, CDR2 SQIVND (reference sequence). The germline V and J ends were trimmed by 10 bases and 0 bases, with 12 bases remaining between them. This CDR3 region has 13 residues.

V and J are TRBV4-1 and TRBJ1-1; possibly TRBD1 for D (5 bases). The CDR3 has 13 residues. Germline V gene data show CDR1 as MGHRA and CDR2 as YSYEKL. Between the trimmed V and J ends, which lost 2 bases and 6 bases, there was a span of 10 bases. The CDR3: CASSQPGWAEAFF. The CDR3 nucleotides read TGCGCCAGCAGCCAACCAGGGTGGGCTGAAGCTTTCTTT.

This chain connects TRBV6-5 to TRBJ2-7, with TRBD1 identical over 11 bases. The junction had 4 bases not matched to a gene; V was cut back by 6 bases and J by 3 bases. Germline V gives CDR1 MNHEY, CDR2 SVGAGI. This CDR3 has 14 residues. CDR3 residues: CASSLGTGGYEQYF. The CDR3 coding sequence is TGTGCCAGCAGCCTCGGGACAGGGGGCTACGAGCAGTACTTC.

The chain combines TRBV2 with TRBJ2-5, with D perhaps matching TRBD1 (5 bases). TRBJ2-7 explains the end of the DNA better; the J call may be wrong. CDR3 length: 14 residues. Germline assignment: CDR1 SNHLY and CDR2 FYNNEI. The CDR3, as DNA: TGTGCCAGCAGTGAAAGCCTCCGACAGACCGAGCAGTACTTC. It yields the protein CASSESLRQTEQYF.

The J gene is TRBJ2-5, the V gene TRBV29-1, with 9 bases identical to TRBD2. Matching the DNA end better, TRBJ2-7 makes the J call doubtful. Germline values: CDR1 SQVTM, CDR2 ANQGSEA. The CDR3 spans 15 residues. CDR3 coding DNA: TGCAGCGTCGGGGGGCTAGCGGGGAGTTTGTACGAGCAGTACTTC. This sequence encodes CSVGGLAGSLYEQYF.

This clone was seen more than once but under ten times. The same CDR3 can be traced to other DNA sequences in this sample. V usage is TRBV6-5 and J usage is TRBJ1-2, with 9 bases lining up with TRBD1. Per the germline V gene, CDR1 is MNHEY and CDR2 is SVGAGI. Germline trimming cut 0 bases from V and 2 bases from J; bases unmatched to any gene: 1. The CDR3 covers 15 residues. CDR3 amino acids: CASSYSGQGNYGYTF. CDR3 coding DNA: TGTGCCAGCAGTTACTCAGGACAGGGGAACTATGGCTACACCTTC.

The rearrangement links TRBV6-4 to TRBJ2-2, with a tentative D call TRBD1 (6 bases). The germline CDR1 and CDR2 sequences are MRHNA and SNTAGT. Trimming removed 5 bases at V and 6 bases at J, with 13 bases between. This CDR3 region has 14 residues. The CDR3 DNA is TGTGCCAGCAGTCCAGGGGCGGGTCCCGGGGAGCTGTTTTTT. This translates into CASSPGAGPGELFF.

The chain joins TRBV7-9 to TRBJ1-4, with D possibly TRBD1 on 5 matching bases. With 3 bases removed from V and 0 bases from J, the gap between germline ends came to 11 bases. The V gene's germline CDR1 is SEHNR and CDR2 FQNEAQ (reference sequence). This CDR3 region has 16 residues. The CDR3 nucleotides read TGTGCCAGCAGCTTGCCGCGGGGCGCAACTAATGAAAAACTGTTTTTT. It codes for CASSLPRGATNEKLFF.

This clone has more than one count but fewer than ten. This rearrangement joins TRBV28 to TRBJ2-1; maybe TRBD2 (6 bases). Germline V gene sequence: CDR1 MDHEN, CDR2 SYDVKM. The CDR3 is 15 amino acids. The germline V and J ends were trimmed by 6 bases and 9 bases, with 21 bases remaining between them. The CDR3 is CASSYGDTGEFEQFF. The CDR3 DNA is TGTGCCAGCAGCTACGGCGACACGGGAGAATTTGAGCAGTTCTTC.

The chain uses TRBV10-3 and TRBJ2-2; 7 bases align to TRBD2. This CDR3 contains 14 residues. V shed 6 bases, J shed 4 bases, and the junction held 5 bases outside the gene matches. Per germline, CDR1 ENHRY and CDR2 SYGVKD. In DNA form, the CDR3 reads TGTGCCATCAGGACTAGCTCAGGCACCGGGGAGCTGTTTTTT. Its protein product is CAIRTSSGTGELFF.

The genes are TRBV27 and TRBJ1-5, with 9 bases lining up with TRBD1. The V segment lost 2 bases and the J segment 0 bases; nucleotides outside the gene matches: 11. The CDR3 sequence is 19 residues long. Per germline, CDR1 MNHEY and CDR2 SMNVEV (reference sequence). DNA of the CDR3: TGTGCCAGCAGTTTAATTTCCCCGACAGGGGGATATAGCAATCAGCCCCAGCATTTT. This gives the protein CASSLISPTGGYSNQPQHF.

In regard to this clone: The sample holds other DNA sequences that translate to the same CDR3. V and J are TRBV27 and TRBJ1-5; 7 positions agree with TRBD1. CDR3 length: 14 residues. The V segment lost 5 bases and the J segment 1 base; nucleotides outside the gene matches: 2. Germline CDR1 is MNHEY and CDR2 is SMNVEV (reference sequence). CDR3 coding DNA: TGTGCCAGCAGTCTACAGGGGAGCAATCAGCCCCAGCATTTT. Translated, it gives CASSLQGSNQPQHF.

The chain links TRBV4-1 to TRBJ1-2; 8 bases align to TRBD1. Germline CDR1 and CDR2: MGHRA and YSYEKL. The V segment lost 4 bases and the J segment 5 bases; nucleotides outside the gene matches: 15. The CDR3 contains 17 residues. CDR3 in amino acids: CASSLGQGGVSEYGYTF. In DNA, the CDR3 is TGCGCCAGCAGCCTAGGACAGGGCGGAGTATCGGAGTATGGCTACACCTTC.

J is TRBJ2-1 and V is TRBV7-2; maybe TRBD2 (7 bases). The CDR3 extends over 16 amino acids. Germline CDR1 reads SGHTA; CDR2 reads FQGNSA. The V end was cut by 1 base, the J end by 2 bases, with 12 bases between. The CDR3 DNA reads as TGTGCCAGCAGCTTAGATAGGGGGGGCCCCTACAATGAGCAGTTCTTC. Translation gives CASSLDRGGPYNEQFF.